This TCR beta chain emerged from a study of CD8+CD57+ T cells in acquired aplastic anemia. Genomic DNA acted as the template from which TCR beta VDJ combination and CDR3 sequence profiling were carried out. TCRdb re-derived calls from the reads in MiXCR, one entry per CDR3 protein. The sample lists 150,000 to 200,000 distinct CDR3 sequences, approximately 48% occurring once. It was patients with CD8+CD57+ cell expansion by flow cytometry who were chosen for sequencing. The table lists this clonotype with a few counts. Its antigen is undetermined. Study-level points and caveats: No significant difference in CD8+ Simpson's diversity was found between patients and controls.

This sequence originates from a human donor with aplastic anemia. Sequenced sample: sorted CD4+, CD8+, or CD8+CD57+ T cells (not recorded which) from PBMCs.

The CDR3 reads CASSYGATGSGNTIYF. CDR3 DNA: TGTGCCAGCAGTTACGGAGCGACGGGATCTGGAAACACCATATATTTT. This rearrangement joins TRBV6-5 to TRBJ1-3; D not resolved. Deletions cut 2 bases from V and 1 base from J, with 12 bases between. This CDR3 comprises 16 residues. Per the germline V gene, CDR1 is MNHEY and CDR2 is SVGAGI.